Listed below are T cell receptor beta chains from one sample, sequenced in a study of OX40 agonist ivuxolimab in advanced cancers. Using immunoSEQ multiplex PCR, the repertoire was profiled, and TCRdb retains in-frame clones only, with some absent. The profile shows more than 80,000 clones, roughly 89% of them singletons. The sample was CD4+ or CD8+ T cells sorted from blood, taken in a trial of the OX40 agonist ivuxolimab. The receptors shown here come from an adult with an advanced solid tumor such as melanoma, head and neck, liver or kidney cancer. Both conserved end residues are part of each CDR3. The order of the fields is J gene, clone size, D gene, V gene, CDR3 DNA, CDR3 protein. D genes are given only for firm matches. Clone size, where shown, is once, few, many, or a class for clones that have expanded.

j_call: TRBJ2-3; clone_size: NA; d_call: NA; v_call: TRBV27; cdr3_nt: TGTGCCAGCAGACTACGAGGGGTACCTAGCACAGATACGCAGTATTTT; cdr3_aa: CASRLRGVPSTDTQYF
j_call: TRBJ1-2; clone_size: NA; d_call: NA; v_call: TRBV30; cdr3_nt: TGTGCCTGGAGGGGACAATCCTATGGCTACACCTTC; cdr3_aa: CAWRGQSYGYTF
j_call: TRBJ2-3; clone_size: NA; d_call: NA; v_call: TRBV5-1; cdr3_nt: TGCGCCAGCAGCTTGGAGGCAGCTAGCACAGATACGCAGTATTTT; cdr3_aa: CASSLEAASTDTQYF
j_call: TRBJ1-5; clone_size: NA; d_call: NA; v_call: TRBV19; cdr3_nt: TGTGCCAGTAGTATTCGACAGGAGGTTGGCAATCAGCCCCAGCATTTT; cdr3_aa: CASSIRQEVGNQPQHF
j_call: TRBJ1-1; clone_size: NA; d_call: NA; v_call: TRBV19; cdr3_nt: TGTGCCAGTACCCCTTGGGAGGGGGGCACTGAAGCTTTCTTT; cdr3_aa: CASTPWEGGTEAFF
j_call: TRBJ2-5; clone_size: NA; d_call: NA; v_call: TRBV5-4; cdr3_nt: TGTGCCAGCAGCTTGGAGTTGAGGAATCAAGAGACCCAGTACTTC; cdr3_aa: CASSLELRNQETQYF
j_call: TRBJ2-1; clone_size: NA; d_call: NA; v_call: TRBV7-9; cdr3_nt: TGTGCCAGCAGCTTAACAACTAGCTCCTACAATGAGCAGTTCTTC; cdr3_aa: CASSLTTSSYNEQFF
j_call: TRBJ2-5; clone_size: NA; d_call: NA; v_call: TRBV5-1; cdr3_nt: TGCGCCAGCAGCTACACAGGGAGAGAGACCCAGTACTTC; cdr3_aa: CASSYTGRETQYF
j_call: TRBJ1-1; clone_size: NA; d_call: TRBD1; v_call: TRBV19; cdr3_nt: TGTGCCAGTAGTATCTCCGGGACAGGGGGCACTGAAGCTTTCTTT; cdr3_aa: CASSISGTGGTEAFF
j_call: TRBJ2-5; clone_size: NA; d_call: NA; v_call: TRBV7-2; cdr3_nt: TGTGCCAGCAGCTTAGTGGGCGCCCAAGAGACCCAGTACTTC; cdr3_aa: CASSLVGAQETQYF
j_call: TRBJ1-5; clone_size: NA; d_call: NA; v_call: TRBV2; cdr3_nt: TGTGCCAGCAGTCTCGGGGGAGGTCAGCCCCAGCATTTT; cdr3_aa: CASSLGGGQPQHF
j_call: TRBJ2-3; clone_size: NA; d_call: NA; v_call: TRBV6-5; cdr3_nt: TGTGCCACCCGGCTAGGTATGAACACAGATACGCAGTATTTT; cdr3_aa: CATRLGMNTDTQYF
j_call: TRBJ1-5; clone_size: NA; d_call: NA; v_call: TRBV6-6; cdr3_nt: TGTGCCAGCAGCCGGGGGGCCGGTCAGCCCCAGCATTTT; cdr3_aa: CASSRGAGQPQHF
j_call: TRBJ1-6; clone_size: NA; d_call: TRBD1; v_call: TRBV5-4; cdr3_nt: TGTGCCGGGTCTTTGACAGGGCGTGGAGATTCACCCCTCCACTTT; cdr3_aa: CAGSLTGRGDSPLHF
j_call: TRBJ2-5; clone_size: NA; d_call: NA; v_call: TRBV25-1; cdr3_nt: TGTGCCAGCAGTGAGACGGCCCAGTACTTC; cdr3_aa: CASSETAQYF
j_call: TRBJ1-1; clone_size: few; d_call: NA; v_call: TRBV7-2; cdr3_nt: TGTGCCAGCAGCGCAGGGAGGGGGAGGAACACTGAAGCTTTCTTT; cdr3_aa: CASSAGRGRNTEAFF
j_call: TRBJ2-2; clone_size: once; d_call: NA; v_call: TRBV11-2; cdr3_nt: TGTGCCAGCAGCTTACTGGGAGGTAACACCGGGGAGCTGTTTTTT; cdr3_aa: CASSLLGGNTGELFF
j_call: TRBJ2-7; clone_size: NA; d_call: NA; v_call: TRBV7-8; cdr3_nt: TGTGCCAGCAGCTCCGGCGCGGTCTACGAGCAGTACTTC; cdr3_aa: CASSSGAVYEQYF
j_call: TRBJ2-5; clone_size: NA; d_call: TRBD2; v_call: TRBV7-2; cdr3_nt: TGTGCCAGCAGCTTAGTGACTAGCGGGTACCAAGAGACCCAGTACTTC; cdr3_aa: CASSLVTSGYQETQYF
j_call: TRBJ2-7; clone_size: NA; d_call: NA; v_call: TRBV6-4; cdr3_nt: TGTGCCAGCAGTGACCGGGGACTTCTCTCCTACGAGCAGTACTTC; cdr3_aa: CASSDRGLLSYEQYF
j_call: TRBJ1-1; clone_size: NA; d_call: NA; v_call: TRBV7-9; cdr3_nt: TGTGCCAGCAGCCCTTTGGGAGGGTGGTACACTGAAGCTTTCTTT; cdr3_aa: CASSPLGGWYTEAFF
j_call: TRBJ2-5; clone_size: NA; d_call: NA; v_call: TRBV27; cdr3_nt: TGTGCCAGCAGTTTTAGTTTCGGGGCGGAGACCCAGTACTTC; cdr3_aa: CASSFSFGAETQYF
j_call: TRBJ2-1; clone_size: NA; d_call: NA; v_call: TRBV19; cdr3_nt: TGTGCCAGTAGTACCCGGGGATACAATGAGCAGTTCTTC; cdr3_aa: CASSTRGYNEQFF
j_call: TRBJ2-7; clone_size: NA; d_call: TRBD1; v_call: TRBV6-1; cdr3_nt: TGTGCCAGCAAACCGGGACAGGGAGGGGAGCAGTACTTC; cdr3_aa: CASKPGQGGEQYF
j_call: TRBJ2-7; clone_size: once; d_call: NA; v_call: TRBV11-3; cdr3_nt: TGTGCCAGCAGCCCTAGTCGGGGGGCTGGCGAGCAGTACTTC; cdr3_aa: CASSPSRGAGEQYF
j_call: TRBJ2-7; clone_size: once; d_call: TRBD1; v_call: TRBV5-5; cdr3_nt: TGTGCCAGCAGCTTAGGGACAGGCCCTTACGAGCAGTACTTC; cdr3_aa: CASSLGTGPYEQYF
j_call: TRBJ2-1; clone_size: NA; d_call: NA; v_call: TRBV11-3; cdr3_nt: TGTGCCAGCAGCTCCCCCCCCGCCAATGAGCAGTTCTTC; cdr3_aa: CASSSPPANEQFF
j_call: TRBJ2-7; clone_size: NA; d_call: TRBD1; v_call: TRBV27; cdr3_nt: TGTGCCAGCAGTTTGGCATTCCCAGGGGGCTACGACGAGCAGTACTTC; cdr3_aa: CASSLAFPGGYDEQYF
j_call: TRBJ2-1; clone_size: NA; d_call: TRBD1; v_call: TRBV11-2; cdr3_nt: TGTGCCAGCAGCTTAGGACAGGGTATCAATGAGCAGTTCTTC; cdr3_aa: CASSLGQGINEQFF
j_call: TRBJ2-7; clone_size: NA; d_call: TRBD1; v_call: TRBV7-2; cdr3_nt: TGTGCCAGCAGCCCGGGGACAGGCGCAACCTACGAGCAGTACTTC; cdr3_aa: CASSPGTGATYEQYF
j_call: TRBJ2-7; clone_size: NA; d_call: NA; v_call: TRBV19; cdr3_nt: TGTGCCAGTAGTATACAGGTAGTTAGCGAGCAGTACTTC; cdr3_aa: CASSIQVVSEQYF
j_call: TRBJ2-1; clone_size: NA; d_call: TRBD1; v_call: TRBV5-1; cdr3_nt: TGCGCCAGCAGCTCCGGGACAGAATACTCCAATGAGCAGTTCTTC; cdr3_aa: CASSSGTEYSNEQFF
j_call: TRBJ2-5; clone_size: NA; d_call: TRBD2; v_call: TRBV7-2; cdr3_nt: TGTGCCAGCAGCTCTGGGACTAGCGGGAGGGGAGAGACCCAGTACTTC; cdr3_aa: CASSSGTSGRGETQYF
j_call: TRBJ1-2; clone_size: NA; d_call: NA; v_call: TRBV19; cdr3_nt: TGTGCCAGTAGTATTGCCAACTATGGCTACACCTTC; cdr3_aa: CASSIANYGYTF
j_call: TRBJ2-1; clone_size: NA; d_call: NA; v_call: TRBV11-3; cdr3_nt: TGTGCCAGCAGCACCTCGGGGCCAGTTGAGCAGTTCTTC; cdr3_aa: CASSTSGPVEQFF
j_call: TRBJ1-4; clone_size: NA; d_call: NA; v_call: TRBV10-1; cdr3_nt: TGCGCCAGCAGTGATAGCCGGGCAACTAATGAAAAACTGTTTTTT; cdr3_aa: CASSDSRATNEKLFF
j_call: TRBJ1-4; clone_size: NA; d_call: TRBD1; v_call: TRBV7-9; cdr3_nt: TGTGCCAGCAGCCAGGGGGCAACTAATGAAAAACTGTTTTTT; cdr3_aa: CASSQGATNEKLFF
j_call: TRBJ2-2; clone_size: NA; d_call: TRBD1; v_call: TRBV5-1; cdr3_nt: TGCGCCAGCTCACGGCAGGGGGCCAGCACCGGGGAGCTGTTTTTT; cdr3_aa: CASSRQGASTGELFF
j_call: TRBJ1-2; clone_size: NA; d_call: TRBD1; v_call: TRBV5-8; cdr3_nt: TGTGCCAGCTCCGGACAGGCAGACTATGGCTACACCTTC; cdr3_aa: CASSGQADYGYTF
j_call: TRBJ1-2; clone_size: NA; d_call: NA; v_call: TRBV18; cdr3_nt: TGTGCCAGCTCACCGGACGGAAACTATGGCTACACCTTC; cdr3_aa: CASSPDGNYGYTF
j_call: TRBJ1-1; clone_size: NA; d_call: NA; v_call: TRBV6-6; cdr3_nt: TGTGCCAGCAGTCCCGACCTGGGGACTGAAGCTTTCTTT; cdr3_aa: CASSPDLGTEAFF
j_call: TRBJ1-5; clone_size: NA; d_call: NA; v_call: TRBV21-1; cdr3_nt: TGTGCCAGCAGCCCCTTAGGGCGCGGCAATCAGCCCCAGCATTTT; cdr3_aa: CASSPLGRGNQPQHF
j_call: TRBJ1-1; clone_size: few; d_call: NA; v_call: TRBV25-1; cdr3_nt: TGTGCCAGCAGCGTACAGGTTCACACTGAAGCTTTCTTT; cdr3_aa: CASSVQVHTEAFF
j_call: TRBJ2-7; clone_size: NA; d_call: TRBD1; v_call: TRBV5-1; cdr3_nt: TGCGCCAGCAGCTTGGGACAGGGGATCCACGAGCAGTACTTC; cdr3_aa: CASSLGQGIHEQYF
j_call: TRBJ1-2; clone_size: NA; d_call: NA; v_call: TRBV29-1; cdr3_nt: TGCAGCGTTGAATCCCCAGACAGGTTCCAGGGTTCGTTC; cdr3_aa: CSVESPDRFQGSF
j_call: TRBJ2-7; clone_size: NA; d_call: TRBD2; v_call: TRBV6-4; cdr3_nt: TGTGCCAGCAGTGCCCTAGCGGGGGGCGTCGAGCAGTACTTC; cdr3_aa: CASSALAGGVEQYF
j_call: TRBJ2-2; clone_size: NA; d_call: NA; v_call: TRBV7-2; cdr3_nt: TGTGCCAGCAGCTTGTGGCAGGACACCGGGGAGCTGTTTTTT; cdr3_aa: CASSLWQDTGELFF
j_call: TRBJ2-1; clone_size: NA; d_call: TRBD2; v_call: TRBV7-8; cdr3_nt: TGTGCCAGCAGCCCTGCCTTAGCGGGAGGGATGAATGAGCAGTTCTTC; cdr3_aa: CASSPALAGGMNEQFF
j_call: TRBJ2-4; clone_size: NA; d_call: TRBD1; v_call: TRBV10-2; cdr3_nt: TGCGCCAGCAGTGAAAAGAGGCAGGGGGCGCGCTTAAACATTCAGTACTTC; cdr3_aa: CASSEKRQGARLNIQYF
j_call: TRBJ1-4; clone_size: NA; d_call: TRBD1; v_call: TRBV5-1; cdr3_nt: TGCGCCAGCAGCTTGGCCGTTCTAGGGGGCGGAGGTGGTAATGAAAAACTGTTTTTT; cdr3_aa: CASSLAVLGGGGGNEKLFF
j_call: TRBJ1-5; clone_size: NA; d_call: TRBD1; v_call: TRBV7-2; cdr3_nt: TGTGCCAGCACCGCGGACAGGACCCTCAATCAGCCCCAGCATTTT; cdr3_aa: CASTADRTLNQPQHF
j_call: TRBJ2-6; clone_size: NA; d_call: NA; v_call: TRBV10-2; cdr3_nt: TGCGCCAGCAGTGTTAGGGATCCTGGGGCCAACGTCCTGACTTTC; cdr3_aa: CASSVRDPGANVLTF
j_call: TRBJ2-3; clone_size: NA; d_call: TRBD2; v_call: TRBV4-3; cdr3_nt: TGCGCCAGCAGCTCGTTAGAGGGCCAGAGGGCGAGCGGGAGGGGACGGACAGATACGCAGTATTTT; cdr3_aa: CASSSLEGQRASGRGRTDTQYF
j_call: TRBJ1-2; clone_size: NA; d_call: NA; v_call: TRBV27; cdr3_nt: TGTGCCAGCAGTTTATTCGGGGTTGGCGGCTACACCTTC; cdr3_aa: CASSLFGVGGYTF
j_call: TRBJ2-7; clone_size: NA; d_call: NA; v_call: TRBV5-1; cdr3_nt: TGCGCCAGCAGCTTGGTTGACAAGGGTGCCTACGAGCAGTACTTC; cdr3_aa: CASSLVDKGAYEQYF
j_call: TRBJ2-1; clone_size: NA; d_call: NA; v_call: TRBV18; cdr3_nt: TGTGCCAGCTCACCCTCACTAGACAATGAGCAGTTCTTC; cdr3_aa: CASSPSLDNEQFF